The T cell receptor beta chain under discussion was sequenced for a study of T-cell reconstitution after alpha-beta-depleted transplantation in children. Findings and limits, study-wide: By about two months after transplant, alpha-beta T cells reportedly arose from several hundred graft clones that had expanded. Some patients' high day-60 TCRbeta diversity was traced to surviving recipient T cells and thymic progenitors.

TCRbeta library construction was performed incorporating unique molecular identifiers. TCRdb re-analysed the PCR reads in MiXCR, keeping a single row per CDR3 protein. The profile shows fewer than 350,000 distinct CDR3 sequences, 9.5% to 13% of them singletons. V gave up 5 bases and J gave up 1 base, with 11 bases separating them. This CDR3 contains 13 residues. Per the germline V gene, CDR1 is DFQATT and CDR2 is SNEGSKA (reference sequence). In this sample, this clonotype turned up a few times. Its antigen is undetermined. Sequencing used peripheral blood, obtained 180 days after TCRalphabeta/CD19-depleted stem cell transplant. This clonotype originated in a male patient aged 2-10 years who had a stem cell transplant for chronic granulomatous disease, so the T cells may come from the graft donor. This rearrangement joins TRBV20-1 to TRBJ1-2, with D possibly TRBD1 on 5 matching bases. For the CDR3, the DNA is TGCAGTGCTGACAGTGGGGTTAACTATGGCTACACCTTC. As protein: CSADSGVNYGYTF.